The 5 T cell receptor beta chains listed next were all sequenced from one sample in a study of shared clonotypes between healthy human individuals. Naive CD8 cells lacked CD45RO and underwent positive selection for CCR7, leaving out terminally differentiated effector memory CD45RA+ cells. Libraries were prepared by immunoSEQ multiplex PCR; TCRdb keeps only in-frame clonotypes and omits some of them. The data hold some 2.1 million clones, with about 95% observed a single time. Sequenced sample: naive CD8+ T cells sorted from blood. The source is a man younger than 35 in good health.

This sequence joins TRBV5-4 and TRBJ2-1; 7 bases align to TRBD2. The germline V gene has CDR1 SGHNT and CDR2 YYREEE (reference sequence). The CDR3 is 15 amino acids. Trimming cost V 0 bases and J 5 bases; bases outside gene matches: 5. CDR3 DNA: TGTGCCAGCAGCTTGGGTGCGGGGGTCAACAATGAGCAGTTCTTC. Amino acids: CASSLGAGVNNEQFF.

V and J are TRBV6-5 and TRBJ2-7; TRBD1 might be the D (5 bases). V was clipped by 4 bases and J by 5 bases, with 12 bases between them. The CDR3 is 13 amino acids. Germline values: CDR1 MNHEY, CDR2 SVGAGI. CDR3 loop: CASSSNTGHEQYF. The CDR3 nucleotides read TGTGCCAGCAGTTCTAATACAGGACACGAGCAGTACTTC.

The V and J genes are TRBV6-5 and TRBJ1-5; D is perhaps TRBD1 (5 bases). Trimming left V 6 bases short and J 9 bases short, with 15 bases between. This CDR3 region has 13 residues. Germline V gene data show CDR1 as MNHEY and CDR2 as SVGAGI. The DNA of the CDR3 is TGTGCCAGCAGCTCAGGGCCCCTAGGGCCCCAGCATTTT. Its protein product is CASSSGPLGPQHF.

The chain links TRBV4-3 to TRBJ2-7; 9 positions match TRBD1. The V gene end was trimmed by 1 base and the J gene end by 4 bases; junction bases not matched to a gene: 5. The CDR3 runs 15 residues. Germline V gene data show CDR1 as LGHNA and CDR2 as YSLEER. CDR3 bases: TGCGCCAGCAGCCAAGGCCGGGACAGGGCGTACGAGCAGTACTTC. It translates to CASSQGRDRAYEQYF.

The V call is TRBV15, the J call TRBJ1-1, with 12 nucleotides matching TRBD1. This CDR3 is 16 amino acids long. Per the germline V gene, CDR1 is LNHNV and CDR2 is YYDKDF (reference sequence). J was trimmed by 5 bases and V by 2 bases; bases with no gene match: 6. CDR3 protein: CATSRPGQGARTEAFF. In DNA form, the CDR3 reads TGTGCCACCAGCAGACCGGGACAGGGGGCGCGTACTGAAGCTTTCTTT.